This T cell receptor beta chain was profiled in a study of T cell responses to AZD1222 COVID-19 vaccine. Data came from immunoSEQ multiplex PCR; TCRdb stores just in-frame clones and leaves some out. In the table there are 35,000 to 45,000 clones, around three quarters of which are singletons. The study's findings and limits: Donors skewed white British and female; clonal diversity was possibly underestimated. Reportedly, nearly half of unique spike TCRs recognized epitopes outside B.1.351/B.1.1.7 mutations.

The CDR3 covers 17 residues. Germline CDR1 LNHDA, CDR2 SQIVND (reference sequence). V lost 3 bases and J 0 bases, leaving 14 bases between the germline ends. About this clone: Its antigen is as yet unknown.

The material sequenced was peripheral blood, taken on day 0 of AZD1222 vaccination. This clonotype was sampled from an adult in good health. The rearrangement joins TRBV19 to TRBJ2-2; D may be TRBD1 or TRBD2 (6 bases each). The CDR3 DNA reads TGTGCCAGTAGTATGGGACTCAGACAGGCGAACACCGGGGAGCTGTTTTTT. Translation gives CASSMGLRQANTGELFF. Supplemented by reference TRBV19 and TRBJ2-2, the full variable domain reads DGGITQSPKYLFRKEGQNVTLSCEQNLNHDAMYWYRQDPGQGLRLIYYSQIVNDFQKGDIAEGYSVSREKKESFPLTVTSAQKNPTAFYLCASSMGLRQANTGELFFGEGSRLTVL.